This T cell receptor beta chain was identified in a study of T cell responses to AZD1222 COVID-19 vaccine. In regard to this clone: The target antigen is unknown.

Overall study results and limits: Repertoires in all cases were sampled only once the peak T cell response had passed. Unmutated variant regions are reportedly the target of nearly half of TCRs that are spike-specific. Donors were largely white British and mainly female; clonal diversity was possibly underestimated. Baseline antibody screening turned up just a handful of seropositive AZD1222 recipients.

TCRdb keeps only in-frame clones here, not all; method: immunoSEQ multiplex PCR. The repertoire holds 95,000 to 130,000 clones, with 92% as singletons. The CDR3 is 14 amino acids. Germline values: CDR1 LNHDA, CDR2 SQIVND (reference sequence). Trimming left V 6 bases short and J 3 bases short, with 11 bases between. The clonotype comes from an adult who received the AZD1222 COVID-19 vaccine. The V gene is TRBV19, the J gene TRBJ2-2; a weak D match, TRBD2 (6 bases). Sequencing used peripheral blood, obtained 28 days after the second AZD1222 dose. Here the CDR3 DNA reads TGTGCCAGTAGCCGGGACTCCTACACCGGGGAGCTGTTTTTT. This translates into CASSRDSYTGELFF.